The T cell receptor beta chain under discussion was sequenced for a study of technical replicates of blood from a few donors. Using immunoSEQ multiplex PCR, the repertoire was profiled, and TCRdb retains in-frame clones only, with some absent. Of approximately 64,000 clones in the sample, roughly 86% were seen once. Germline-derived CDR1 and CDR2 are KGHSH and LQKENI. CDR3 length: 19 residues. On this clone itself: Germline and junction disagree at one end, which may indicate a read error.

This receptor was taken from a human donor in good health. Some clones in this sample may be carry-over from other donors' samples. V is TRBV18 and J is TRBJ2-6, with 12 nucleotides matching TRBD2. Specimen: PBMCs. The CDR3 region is CASSQTSGGSYSGVNVLTF. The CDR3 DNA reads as TGTGCCAGCTCACAGACTAGCGGGGGATCATACTCTGGGGTCAACGTCCTGACTTTC.